This passage covers 21 T cell receptor beta chains from one sample sequenced in a study of T cell changes during pregnancy in multiple sclerosis. This table comes from immunoSEQ multiplex PCR, and its TCRdb copy is limited to in-frame clones, with some not included. The repertoire holds 84,000 or so clones, with approximately 94% as singletons. Sequenced material: peripheral blood, taken in the third trimester of pregnancy. Source of these receptors: a female donor with multiple sclerosis, enrolled in a pregnancy study.

V gene TRBV7-3 combines with J gene TRBJ2-3; 7 bases match TRBD2. Trimming removed 0 bases from V and 3 bases from J; junction bases left unmatched: 12. In germline, CDR1 is SGHTA, CDR2 FQGTGA. The CDR3 spans 18 residues. Here the CDR3 reads CASSLTGGGSGTTDTQYF. CDR3 sequence (DNA): TGTGCCAGCAGCTTAACGGGGGGGGGAAGCGGGACGACAGATACGCAGTATTTT. The entire variable domain, with the rest obtained from reference TRBV7-3 and TRBJ2-3, is as follows: GAGVSQTPSNKVTEKGKYVELRCDPISGHTALYWYRQSLGQGPEFLIYFQGTGAADDSGLPNDRFFAVRPEGSVSTLKIQRTERGDSAVYLCASSLTGGGSGTTDTQYFGPGTRLTVL.

V gene TRBV30 combines with J gene TRBJ2-7; no clear D. This CDR3 comprises 14 residues. The V gene lost 5 bases and the J gene lost 4 bases, with 18 bases spanning the gap. Germline V gene lookup returns CDR1 GTSNPN and CDR2 SVGIG (reference sequence). The CDR3 nucleotides are TGTGCCTGGGCTTCTCTAGACCCTGGGTACGAGCAGTACTTC. Protein: CAWASLDPGYEQYF.

The chain links TRBV6-5 to TRBJ1-2; D ambiguous. Trimming removed 8 bases from V and 2 bases from J, with 12 bases in between. Germline CDR1 reads MNHEY; CDR2 reads SVGAGI. This CDR3 region has 13 residues. CDR3 DNA: TGTGCCAGCGCGGAAGTCGGGAACTATGGCTACACCTTC. Translated: CASAEVGNYGYTF.

The chain carries TRBV19 and TRBJ1-1; D gene uncertain. V was shortened by 4 bases and J by 1 base, with 13 bases between the two germline ends. Looked up from germline, CDR1 is LNHDA and CDR2 is SQIVND (reference sequence). The CDR3 length is 15 residues. The DNA for the CDR3 is TGTGCCAGTAGTAGCAACCGAGGCCGGAACACTGAAGCTTTCTTT. It is translated as CASSSNRGRNTEAFF.

The chain recombines TRBV2 with TRBJ2-5; TRBD1 might be the D (5 bases). The CDR3 spans 15 residues. Germline CDR1 is SNHLY and CDR2 is FYNNEI. The ends were cut back, 1 base at V and 1 base at J, with 10 bases in the middle. Written as DNA, the CDR3 is TGTGCCAGCAGTGAAGAAGGACAAGTCCAAGAGACCCAGTACTTC. It specifies CASSEEGQVQETQYF.

The chain recombines TRBV25-1 with TRBJ2-3, with a possible D match to TRBD2 (5 bases). Trimming removed 5 bases at V and 1 base at J, with 13 bases between. This CDR3 has 15 amino acids. In germline, CDR1 is MGHDK, CDR2 SYGVNS. CDR3 region: CASSYSGRGTDTQYF. In nucleotides, the CDR3 is TGTGCCAGCAGTTACAGCGGTCGTGGCACAGATACGCAGTATTTT.

This chain uses TRBV2 with TRBJ2-1, with 7 bases identical to TRBD2. The CDR3 length is 13 residues. The germline V gene has CDR1 SNHLY and CDR2 FYNNEI. The V and J ends lost 8 bases and 10 bases, in that order; junction bases with no gene match: 11. The DNA for the CDR3 is TGTGCCAGCGCGACTAGCCGACCAGGGGAGCAGTTCTTC. This sequence encodes CASATSRPGEQFF.

This chain links TRBV9 with TRBJ2-7; D unclear. The CDR3 extends over 13 amino acids. Germline V gene sequence: CDR1 SGDLS, CDR2 YYNGEE. Deletions cut 0 bases from V and 3 bases from J, with 7 bases between. The CDR3 sequence: CASSVASFYEQYF. CDR3 in DNA: TGTGCCAGCAGCGTAGCGTCCTTCTACGAGCAGTACTTC.

The rearrangement uses TRBV28 and TRBJ2-1; 7 nucleotides align to TRBD1. CDR3 length equals 15 residues. V shed 5 bases, J shed 3 bases, and the junction held 7 bases outside the gene matches. Germline V lookup: CDR1 MDHEN, CDR2 SYDVKM. DNA of the CDR3: TGTGCCAGCAGTACCCTTACAGGGGACTACAATGAGCAGTTCTTC. It specifies CASSTLTGDYNEQFF.

This clone was picked up one time. The V and J genes are TRBV7-9 and TRBJ2-7, with D maybe TRBD1 (5 bases). The CDR3 has 13 residues. CDR1 and CDR2 (germline): SEHNR, FQNEAQ (reference sequence). Trimming cost V 5 bases and J 4 bases, with 12 bases left between them. CDR3 region: CASSPPRQYEQYF. The CDR3 DNA is TGTGCCAGCAGCCCCCCTAGACAGTACGAGCAGTACTTC.

The genes are TRBV28 and TRBJ1-2; TRBD1 is a possible D gene (6 bases). Germline assignment: CDR1 MDHEN and CDR2 SYDVKM. V gave up 3 bases and J gave up 4 bases, with 15 bases separating them. CDR3 size: 15 residues. As DNA, the CDR3 is TGTGCCAGCAGTTTGGCGTCAGGGGCCTTCTATGGCTACACCTTC. This encodes CASSLASGAFYGYTF.

The chain has TRBV19 and TRBJ2-5; TRBD2 might be the D (6 bases). Germline V CDR1 and CDR2: LNHDA, SQIVND (reference sequence). V lost 5 bases and J 4 bases, leaving 14 bases between the germline ends. The CDR3 totals 14 residues. The chain's CDR3 is CASSPYGGTETQYF. The CDR3 coding sequence is TGTGCCAGTAGTCCTTATGGGGGGACAGAGACCCAGTACTTC. The full variable domain, in which reference TRBV19 and TRBJ2-5 provide the parts outside the CDR3, is DGGITQSPKYLFRKEGQNVTLSCEQNLNHDAMYWYRQDPGQGLRLIYYSQIVNDFQKGDIAEGYSVSREKKESFPLTVTSAQKNPTAFYLCASSPYGGTETQYFGPGTRLLVL.

This chain links TRBV4-3 with TRBJ2-3; 14 nucleotides line up with TRBD2. The trim removed 0 bases at V and 1 base at J, leaving 12 bases unmatched. There are 21 residues in the CDR3. Per germline, CDR1 LGHNA and CDR2 YSLEER. CDR3 protein: CASSQEGVGLAGGWGTDTQYF. The CDR3 region has the DNA TGCGCCAGCAGCCAAGAGGGAGTTGGACTAGCGGGAGGCTGGGGCACAGATACGCAGTATTTT.

The chain is built from TRBV7-2 and TRBJ1-5, with D unclear. The CDR3 is 13 amino acids. Germline V gene sequence: CDR1 SGHTA, CDR2 FQGNSA. The V end lost 2 bases, the J end lost 1 base, and 3 bases lay between the germline ends. In DNA form, the CDR3 reads TGTGCCAGCAGCTTATCAAGCAATCAGCCCCAGCATTTT. Its protein is CASSLSSNQPQHF.

The V gene is TRBV6-6, the J gene TRBJ1-2, with D perhaps matching TRBD1 (5 bases). Trimming took 6 bases from V and 4 from J, leaving 21 bases between them. The germline V gene has CDR1 MNHNY and CDR2 SVGAGI (reference sequence). The CDR3 contains 16 residues. The CDR3 here is CASRTGGGGSVYGYTF. CDR3 nucleotides: TGTGCCAGCAGAACGGGGGGGGGAGGGTCTGTCTATGGCTACACCTTC.

This rearrangement joins TRBV27 to TRBJ1-1; D not certain. In germline, CDR1 is MNHEY, CDR2 SMNVEV (reference sequence). With 6 bases removed from V and 6 bases from J, the gap between germline ends came to 17 bases. The CDR3 has 14 amino acids. The CDR3 DNA is TGTGCCAGCAGGCTCCTCGGAGGGTTACCTGAAGCTTTCTTT. Translation gives CASRLLGGLPEAFF.

The chain couples TRBV28 to TRBJ2-7; 8 positions match TRBD1. CDR3 size: 15 residues. Germline assignment: CDR1 MDHEN and CDR2 SYDVKM. The junction had 7 bases not matched to a gene; V was cut back by 3 bases and J by 3 bases. The CDR3 DNA is TGTGCCAGCAGTTTGGCCGGGACAGGCGACTACGAGCAGTACTTC. Protein sequence: CASSLAGTGDYEQYF.

The genes are TRBV2 and TRBJ1-5; D possibly corresponds to TRBD1 (5 bases). The CDR3 length is 16 residues. Trimming took 3 bases from V and 1 from J, leaving 13 bases between them. Germline V gene data show CDR1 as SNHLY and CDR2 as FYNNEI. DNA for the CDR3: TGTGCCAGCAGTGAGAGCGTGTACAGGAGCAATCAGCCCCAGCATTTT. As protein: CASSESVYRSNQPQHF.

V gene TRBV5-6 combines with J gene TRBJ2-2, with 7 bases that match TRBD1. CDR3 length: 17 residues. Per germline, CDR1 SGHDT and CDR2 YYEEEE. The V and J ends lost 1 base and 2 bases, in that order; junction bases with no gene match: 8. The CDR3: CASSLLWQGDNTGELFF. The CDR3 region has the DNA TGTGCCAGCAGCTTGTTGTGGCAGGGGGATAACACCGGGGAGCTGTTTTTT. The whole variable domain, filled in from reference TRBV5-6 and TRBJ2-2, reads DAGVTQSPTHLIKTRGQQVTLRCSPKSGHDTVSWYQQALGQGPQFIFQYYEEEERQRGNFPDRFSGHQFPNYSSELNVNALLLGDSALYLCASSLLWQGDNTGELFFGEGSRLTVL.

V gene TRBV5-5 combines with J gene TRBJ2-1, with no clear D. Germline V gives CDR1 SGHKS, CDR2 YYEKEE (reference sequence). This CDR3 has 13 residues. With 4 bases removed from V and 3 bases from J, the gap between germline ends came to 8 bases. The CDR3 DNA reads as TGTGCCAGCAGCCCGAGACTCTACAATGAGCAGTTCTTC. This translates into CASSPRLYNEQFF.

A single count supports this clone. The rearrangement links TRBV27 to TRBJ1-4, with 7 bases identical to TRBD1. Germline V gene lookup returns CDR1 MNHEY and CDR2 SMNVEV (reference sequence). The CDR3 contains 16 residues. V lost 4 bases, J lost 7 bases, and 12 bases stayed unmatched. The CDR3 loop is CASSSARTGPAEKLFF. The CDR3 nucleotides read TGTGCCAGCAGTTCCGCCAGGACAGGCCCGGCTGAAAAACTGTTTTTT.